This is a list of T cell receptor beta chains from one sample in a study of T cells in Graves' hyperthyroidism and ophthalmopathy. TCRdb redid the calling of the multiplex PCR reads with MiXCR, one entry per CDR3 protein. There are approximately 700,000 distinct CDR3 sequences in the sample; over 40% occur only once, and 7% to 7.5% lies in the top ten. The sample comprised peripheral blood or thyroid tissue (not recorded which). These receptors originate from an adult man with Graves' disease, either hyperthyroidism or ophthalmopathy (not recorded which). CDR3s include the opening cysteine and the closing phenylalanine or tryptophan.

CDR3aa,j_gene,v_gene
CASRGARRETQYF,TRBJ2-5,TRBV6-5
CASRPSEGHLNTEAFF,TRBJ1-1,TRBV6-5
CSARDLTSGETQYF,TRBJ2-5,TRBV20-1
CASSELGSNQPQHF,TRBJ1-5,TRBV10-2
CASGLGEGEAFF,TRBJ1-1,TRBV12-3/TRBV12-4
CSARPEANFGEETQYF,TRBJ2-5,TRBV20-1
CASSGWGQETQYF,TRBJ2-5,TRBV14
CASSEGQGRGTLHF,TRBJ1-6,TRBV7-9
CASSWDNNYEQYF,TRBJ2-7,TRBV7-9
CASRQFWTANSPLHF,TRBJ1-6,TRBV6-5
CASSVGAVSNYGHTF,TRBJ1-2,TRBV9
CASSSPTGVGYGYTF,TRBJ1-2,TRBV25-1
CASSLAGTGRTQYF,TRBJ2-5,TRBV11-2
CASSFSPGQGIPEAFF,TRBJ1-1,TRBV7-6
CASSLWVVTEAFF,TRBJ1-1,TRBV2
CSVGSTRNQPLHF,TRBJ1-6,TRBV29-1
CASSLPLAGVHEQYF,TRBJ2-7,TRBV7-6
CSGGTAGAGVPHEQYF,TRBJ2-7,TRBV29-1
CASSLVGEIYYGYTF,TRBJ1-2,TRBV5-1
CASSPSSGTDNEQYF,TRBJ2-7,TRBV7-2
CATSVEVGPGANVLTF,TRBJ2-6,TRBV15
CASSEFGPVLTEAFF,TRBJ1-1,TRBV25-1
CASSNYRGNSPLHF,TRBJ1-6,TRBV19
CASSSRVQPQHF,TRBJ1-5,TRBV12-3/TRBV12-4
CASGLWGYTEAFF,TRBJ1-1,TRBV7-2
CSGLWTGVATGELFF,TRBJ2-2,TRBV29-1
CASAPGQGNEKLFF,TRBJ1-4,TRBV2
CASSARGLKETQYF,TRBJ2-5,TRBV9
CASSQPGRETQYF,TRBJ2-5,TRBV4-1
CASSLASSREAFF,TRBJ1-1,TRBV7-9
CASSVEGADEQYF,TRBJ2-7,TRBV2
CASSPAGTLSEKLFF,TRBJ1-4,TRBV2
CASSPLTGRSGNTIYF,TRBJ1-3,TRBV7-6
CSLDGRRNTEAFF,TRBJ1-1,TRBV29-1
CASRMTGSNTEAFF,TRBJ1-1,TRBV12-3/TRBV12-4
CSAFEGISGGYTF,TRBJ1-2,TRBV20-1
CASKLLRDRGIAEAFF,TRBJ1-1,TRBV6-1
CASSLLTGDEQYF,TRBJ2-7,TRBV7-3
CASSLDSRGSQETQYF,TRBJ2-5,TRBV7-8
CASTVLAASQETQYF,TRBJ2-5,TRBV7-2
CASSPGHNNSPLHF,TRBJ1-6,TRBV6-1
CASSYGHLNTGELFF,TRBJ2-2,TRBV10-3
CSATGVSGNTIYF,TRBJ1-3,TRBV20-1
CASSAEGTPETQYF,TRBJ2-5,TRBV5-1